Each of the 21 T cell receptor beta chains below was sequenced from the same sample in a study. TCRdb ran MiXCR on the 5' RACE reads and lists one entry per CDR3 protein. This sample has 35,000 to 55,000 distinct CDR3 sequences, with 22% found just once. Cells sorted as Tregs were CD4+, CD25+ and CD127-/low. The specimen sequenced was Tregs sorted from a lymph node. These receptors were obtained from a female donor with breast cancer.

This clonotype was seen only once. This may stem from a read error, because a much larger clone lies one nucleotide away. The chain combines TRBV6-5 with TRBJ2-3; 9 bases match TRBD2. Per germline, CDR1 MNHEY and CDR2 SVGAGI. The length of the CDR3 is 17 residues. Here the CDR3 reads CASSGGSLAGFTGTQYF. In DNA form, the CDR3 reads TGTGCCAGCAGTGGGGGGAGCCTAGCGGGATTCACAGGTACGCAGTATTTT.

This clonotype was picked up many times. The chain carries TRBV7-9 and TRBJ2-2, with D perhaps TRBD1 (5 bases). The length of the CDR3 is 17 residues. The V end lost 0 bases, the J end lost 0 bases, and 11 bases lay between the germline ends. Looked up from germline, CDR1 is SEHNR and CDR2 is FQNEAQ (reference sequence). The CDR3 DNA reads TGTGCCAGCAGCTTAGCGGGGCAGATAACGAACACCGGGGAGCTGTTTTTT. Translating gives CASSLAGQITNTGELFF.

This clonotype has a count of ten or more. V is TRBV7-3 and J is TRBJ2-2, with 8 nucleotides matching TRBD1. Germline-derived CDR1 and CDR2 are SGHTA and FQGTGA. This CDR3 is built from 17 residues. V dropped 5 bases and J dropped 3; count of bases not matched to a gene: 11. The CDR3 is CASSLNPTGADTGELFF. The CDR3 nucleotides are TGTGCCAGCAGCCTCAACCCGACAGGGGCGGACACCGGGGAGCTGTTTTTT.

This clonotype was recorded once. This may stem from a read error, because a much larger clone lies one nucleotide away. The DNA is omitted, as the CDR3 cannot be located on it reliably, and the CDR3 follows TCRdb's listing. This chain joins TRBV12-3 or TRBV12-4 and TRBJ2-1; the D segment call TRBD2 is taken from the table without a DNA check. The CDR3 is 15 residues long, ends included. CDR3 region: CASSLRVGRGNEQSF.

This sequence joins TRBV29-1 and TRBJ2-4, with a possible D match to TRBD2 (5 bases). This CDR3 is built from 12 residues. Germline V lookup: CDR1 SQVTM, CDR2 ANQGSEA. Trimming took off 4 bases at V and 7 bases at J, with 11 bases between the two ends. CDR3 DNA: TGCAGCGTTGTGGTCCCGGGGAACATTCAGTACTTC. This codes for CSVVVPGNIQYF.

This clonotype was seen a handful of times. A much larger clone lies one base from this, so it may be a read error. The gene calls are TRBV5-5 and TRBJ2-5; 10 bases fit TRBD2. The J segment lost 5 bases and the V segment lost 4 bases, leaving 5 bases of the junction unmatched. Germline V lookup: CDR1 SGHKS, CDR2 YYEKEE (reference sequence). This CDR3 comprises 14 residues. The CDR3 is CASSETSGMETQYF. In nucleotides, the CDR3 is TGTGCCAGCAGCGAAACTAGCGGGATGGAGACCCAGTACTTC.

The chain carries TRBV5-5 and TRBJ2-4; no clear D. The V end was cut by 4 bases, the J end by 3 bases, with 14 bases between. In germline, CDR1 is SGHKS, CDR2 YYEKEE (reference sequence). The CDR3 is made up of 15 amino acids. This chain's CDR3 is CASSGMRFGKNIQYF. In DNA form, the CDR3 reads TGTGCCAGCAGCGGAATGAGGTTCGGCAAAAACATTCAGTACTTC. The full variable domain, with the rest looked up from reference TRBV5-5 and TRBJ2-4, is DAGVTQSPTHLIKTRGQQVTLRCSPISGHKSVSWYQQVLGQGPQFIFQYYEKEERGRGNFPDRFSARQFPNYSSELNVNALLLGDSALYLCASSGMRFGKNIQYFGAGTRLSVL.

The chain couples TRBV4-1 to TRBJ1-4; D is unclear. Germline-derived CDR1 and CDR2 are MGHRA and YSYEKL. CDR3 length equals 13 residues. V was pared by 2 bases and J by 6 bases, with 7 bases between. CDR3 nucleotides: TGCGCCAGCAGCCAAATCCTCTATGAAAAACTGTTTTTT. Translation: CASSQILYEKLFF.

This chain joins TRBV30 and TRBJ2-7; D perhaps matches TRBD1 (6 bases). The CDR3 covers 14 residues. V was shortened by 0 bases and J by 4 bases, with 13 bases between the two germline ends. Germline assignment: CDR1 GTSNPN and CDR2 SVGIG (reference sequence). CDR3 residues: CAWSVLGQGYEQYF. The CDR3 DNA sequence: TGTGCCTGGAGTGTACTCGGCCAGGGGTACGAGCAGTACTTC.

This clonotype was seen more than once but under ten times. The chain is built from TRBV13 and TRBJ2-7; D possibly corresponds to TRBD1 (6 bases). V was cut by 5 bases and J by 0 bases, with 11 bases left in between. The germline V gene has CDR1 PRHDT and CDR2 FYEKMQ (reference sequence). The CDR3 has 14 residues. CDR3 DNA sequence: TGTGCCAGCAGCCAGGGGACGAGCTCCTACGAGCAGTACTTC. It encodes CASSQGTSSYEQYF.

Concerning this clonotype: A much larger clone differs by one base, so this may be a read error. V usage is TRBV5-5 and J usage is TRBJ2-1; 9 nucleotides align to TRBD1. The CDR3 is made up of 15 amino acids. Germline V gene lookup returns CDR1 SGHKS and CDR2 YYEKEE (reference sequence). CDR3 DNA sequence: TGTGCCAGCAGCTACGGACAGGGGAACTACAATGAGCGGTTCTTC. This sequence encodes CASSYGQGNYNERFF.

This clonotype was counted many times. The rearrangement uses TRBV9 and TRBJ2-1; a weak D match, TRBD1 (6 bases). Germline values: CDR1 SGDLS, CDR2 YYNGEE. V lost 2 bases to trimming and J lost 5 bases, with 8 bases between them. The CDR3 is made up of 13 amino acids. CDR3 nucleotide sequence: TGTGCCAGCAGCGTGGACAGCCACAATGAGCAGTTCTTC. Translating it yields CASSVDSHNEQFF.

This rearrangement joins TRBV29-1 to TRBJ1-1; D may be TRBD1 (5 bases). The V gene lost 1 base and the J gene lost 6 bases, with 12 bases spanning the gap. Germline CDR1 is SQVTM and CDR2 is ANQGSEA. The CDR3 runs to 13 residues. Here the CDR3 DNA reads TGCAGCGTTGAAGGGGGGTCACGGGCTGAAGCTTTCTTT. This translates into CSVEGGSRAEAFF.

The chain carries TRBV2 and TRBJ2-4; a weak D match, TRBD1 (5 bases). Trimming removed 5 bases from V and 4 bases from J, with 21 bases in between. CDR1 SNHLY and CDR2 FYNNEI come from the germline V gene. This CDR3 region has 17 residues. In nucleotides, the CDR3 is TGTGCCAGCAGTTCCTGGGGCGACGGACGTGATAAAAACATTCAGTACTTC. This encodes CASSSWGDGRDKNIQYF.

This clonotype was counted between two and nine times. The rearrangement links TRBV7-9 to TRBJ2-7; D perhaps matches TRBD1 (5 bases). The CDR3 covers 14 residues. Trimming shortened V by 1 base and J by 0 bases, and 7 bases separated the two germline ends. Germline loops: CDR1 SEHNR, CDR2 FQNEAQ (reference sequence). CDR3 loop: CASSLGRVSYEQYF. The CDR3 coding sequence is TGTGCCAGCAGCTTAGGCAGGGTCTCCTACGAGCAGTACTTC.

This clonotype was observed at least ten times. This chain connects TRBV5-1 to TRBJ2-3; D is perhaps TRBD2 (5 bases). Germline values: CDR1 SGHRS, CDR2 YFSETQ. Trimming took off 1 base at V and 4 bases at J, with 10 bases between the two ends. The length of the CDR3 is 14 residues. This chain's CDR3 is CASSLRESPDTQYF. The CDR3 nucleotides read TGCGCCAGCAGCTTGCGGGAATCTCCAGATACGCAGTATTTT.

This clonotype was found many times. The gene calls are TRBV6-5 and TRBJ2-5, with a tentative D call TRBD1 (5 bases). V was clipped by 6 bases and J by 1 base, with 9 bases between them. CDR3 size: 13 residues. Germline V gives CDR1 MNHEY, CDR2 SVGAGI. CDR3 nucleotides: TGTGCCAGCAGCATAGGGGTCCAAGAGACCCAGTACTTC. Translated: CASSIGVQETQYF.

Only a few counts were recorded for this clonotype. The rearrangement uses TRBV20-1 and TRBJ1-2; D gene unclear. V was trimmed by 1 base and J by 2 bases, leaving 8 bases between them. Germline CDR1 is DFQATT and CDR2 is SNEGSKA (reference sequence). CDR3 length: 13 amino acids. CDR3 bases: TGCAGTGCTAGAGTAGCCTCAAACTATGGCTACACCTTC. The encoded protein is CSARVASNYGYTF.

This chain connects TRBV10-3 to TRBJ2-1, with 11 bases identical to TRBD2. CDR1 is ENHRY, CDR2 SYGVKD, per germline. With V trimmed by 6 bases and J by 7 bases, 8 bases remained unmatched. This CDR3 contains 15 residues. In nucleotides, the CDR3 is TGTGCCATCAGAACCACTAGCGGGAGAAGGAATGAGCAGTTCTTC. Protein product: CAIRTTSGRRNEQFF.

V usage is TRBV20-1 and J usage is TRBJ2-3; D perhaps matches TRBD2 (5 bases). Germline CDR1 DFQATT, CDR2 SNEGSKA (reference sequence). The CDR3 sequence is 16 residues long. Trimming removed 6 bases at V and 0 bases at J, with 19 bases between. CDR3 protein: CSAKPLARSSTDTQYF. The DNA of the CDR3 is TGCAGTGCCAAGCCCCTAGCCCGGTCTAGCACAGATACGCAGTATTTT.

The V gene is TRBV7-9, the J gene TRBJ2-7, with D hard to call. The CDR3 has 13 residues. Trimming removed 1 base from V and 4 bases from J, with 8 bases in between. Germline V CDR1 and CDR2: SEHNR, FQNEAQ (reference sequence). The CDR3 sequence: CASSLVTGYEQYF. The CDR3 DNA is TGTGCCAGCAGCTTAGTTACGGGTTACGAGCAGTACTTC. The whole variable domain, filled in from reference TRBV7-9 and TRBJ2-7, reads DTGVSQNPRHKITKRGQNVTFRCDPISEHNRLYWYRQTLGQGPEFLTYFQNEAQLEKSRLLSDRFSAERPKGSFSTLEIQRTEQGDSAMYLCASSLVTGYEQYFGPGTRLTVT.